A single sample gave rise to the 15 T cell receptor beta chains below, sequenced in a study of blood T cell repertoires in COVID-19. Profiling relied on immunoSEQ multiplex PCR, and the TCRdb table lists in-frame clones only, not all of them. Of about 56,000 clones in the sample, more than 70% were seen once. The source material was peripheral blood. The receptors derive from a human donor in a cohort sampled during active COVID-19.

The chain is built from TRBV6-6 and TRBJ2-2; D call uncertain. In germline, CDR1 is MNHNY, CDR2 SVGAGI (reference sequence). The V end was cut by 7 bases, the J end by 4 bases, with 7 bases between. This CDR3 is built from 12 residues. In DNA, the CDR3 is TGTGCCAGCACTTCGGGCACCGGGGAGCTGTTTTTT. Encoded protein: CASTSGTGELFF.

This chain links TRBV18 with TRBJ1-4, with 7 bases lining up with TRBD1. The CDR3 is made up of 14 amino acids. From germline, CDR1 is KGHSH and CDR2 LQKENI. The J segment lost 6 bases and the V segment lost 5 bases, leaving 6 bases of the junction unmatched. The CDR3 coding sequence is TGTGCCAGCTCAAATGACAGGGACGATGAAAAACTGTTTTTT. Amino acids: CASSNDRDDEKLFF.

This clone has only one observation. J is TRBJ2-7 and V is TRBV9, with 8 bases that match TRBD1. The CDR3 spans 14 residues. J lost 2 bases, V lost 4 bases, and 5 bases had no gene match. CDR1 is SGDLS, CDR2 YYNGEE, per germline. This CDR3 is CASSPQGQAYEQYF. CDR3 nucleotide sequence: TGTGCCAGCAGCCCCCAGGGACAGGCCTACGAGCAGTACTTC.

The chain couples TRBV15 to TRBJ1-6; D is undetermined. Germline V CDR1 and CDR2: LNHNV, YYDKDF (reference sequence). V was pared by 0 bases and J by 8 bases, with 5 bases between. The CDR3 is 13 residues long. Written as DNA, the CDR3 is TGTGCCACCAGCAGAGAACGGGATTCACCCCTCCACTTT. Amino acids: CATSRERDSPLHF.

The chain joins TRBV14 to TRBJ2-7; unclear D gene. V lost 1 base and J 2 bases, leaving 12 bases between the germline ends. Germline V CDR1 and CDR2: SGHDN, FVKESK. This CDR3 is 15 amino acids long. CDR3: CASSQGRSQTYEQYF. Written as DNA, the CDR3 is TGTGCCAGCAGCCAAGGCAGGTCCCAGACCTACGAGCAGTACTTC.

The chain carries TRBV4-3 and TRBJ1-1; D might be TRBD1 (6 bases). The germline V gene has CDR1 LGHNA and CDR2 YSLEER. V shed 5 bases and J shed 3 bases, with 16 bases lying between them. The CDR3 totals 15 residues. CDR3 DNA sequence: TGCGCCAGCAGCGCAGACAGGTTGCGGTACACTGAAGCTTTCTTT. As protein: CASSADRLRYTEAFF.

The V gene is TRBV3-1 (or the pseudogene TRBV3-2), the J gene TRBJ2-3; 10 bases line up with TRBD2. This CDR3 has 20 amino acids. The germline V gene has CDR1 LGHDT and CDR2 YNNKEL (reference sequence). V was pared by 3 bases and J by 1 base, with 16 bases of the junction left unmatched. The DNA of the CDR3 is TGTGCCAGCAGCCATCGCTATGACTGGTACGGGACTAGCGGCACAGATACGCAGTATTTT. Amino acid sequence: CASSHRYDWYGTSGTDTQYF.

This chain links TRBV4-1 with TRBJ2-3; TRBD1 aligns across 8 bases. The V gene's germline CDR1 is MGHRA and CDR2 YSYEKL. With 0 bases clipped from V and 5 bases from J, the junction kept 7 bases outside the gene matches. CDR3 length: 16 amino acids. Here the CDR3 DNA reads TGCGCCAGCAGCCAAGATCAGGGGGCGCTTTTAGATACGCAGTATTTT. Encoded protein: CASSQDQGALLDTQYF.

V gene TRBV2 combines with J gene TRBJ1-2; 10 bases line up with TRBD1. The V gene's germline CDR1 is SNHLY and CDR2 FYNNEI. J lost 6 bases, V lost 6 bases, and 4 bases had no gene match. The CDR3 covers 13 residues. The CDR3 sequence: CASRPDRGHGYTF. The CDR3 region has the DNA TGTGCCAGCAGACCAGACAGGGGGCATGGCTACACCTTC.

This chain links TRBV6-6 with TRBJ1-5, with D maybe TRBD1 (6 bases). Trimming stripped 5 bases from V and 0 bases from J, with 23 bases between. The CDR3 loop spans 19 amino acids. Germline loops: CDR1 MNHNY, CDR2 SVGAGI (reference sequence). The DNA for the CDR3 is TGTGCCAGCAGTCCAACAGGGCCTCCCTACCCTTATAGCAATCAGCCCCAGCATTTT. Translation: CASSPTGPPYPYSNQPQHF.

The chain is built from TRBV4-2 and TRBJ2-4; 7 nucleotides align to TRBD2. The V and J ends lost 0 bases and 3 bases, in that order; junction bases with no gene match: 2. Germline CDR1 reads LGHNA; CDR2 reads YNFKEQ. The CDR3 consists of 15 residues. The CDR3 here is CASSQEAGVKNIQYF. In nucleotides, the CDR3 is TGTGCCAGCAGCCAAGAGGCGGGGGTCAAAAACATTCAGTACTTC.

The chain recombines TRBV5-1 with TRBJ1-5; 9 nucleotides agree with TRBD1. This CDR3 is built from 14 residues. V shed 0 bases, J shed 7 bases, and the junction held 2 bases outside the gene matches. The germline CDR1 and CDR2 sequences are SGHRS and YFSETQ. CDR3 nucleotide sequence: TGCGCCAGCAGCTTGGACAGGGGGCTACAGCCCCAGCATTTT. Residues: CASSLDRGLQPQHF. The whole variable domain, remainder taken from reference TRBV5-1 and TRBJ1-5, is KAGVTQTPRYLIKTRGQQVTLSCSPISGHRSVSWYQQTPGQGLQFLFEYFSETQRNKGNFPGRFSGRQFSNSRSEMNVSTLELGDSALYLCASSLDRGLQPQHFGDGTRLSIL.

The chain combines TRBV7-9 with TRBJ2-7; 10 bases agree with TRBD1. V lost 6 bases, J lost 6 bases, and 2 bases stayed unmatched. The CDR3 contains 12 residues. Germline V lookup: CDR1 SEHNR, CDR2 FQNEAQ (reference sequence). CDR3 sequence (DNA): TGTGCCAGCAGTGGACAGGGGGTCGAGCAGTACTTC. Translation gives CASSGQGVEQYF. Combining the CDR3 with reference TRBV7-9 and TRBJ2-7 gives the whole variable domain DTGVSQNPRHKITKRGQNVTFRCDPISEHNRLYWYRQTLGQGPEFLTYFQNEAQLEKSRLLSDRFSAERPKGSFSTLEIQRTEQGDSAMYLCASSGQGVEQYFGPGTRLTVT.

V gene TRBV30 combines with J gene TRBJ1-5; maybe TRBD1 (5 bases). The V and J ends lost 4 bases and 6 bases respectively, with 19 bases between them. The CDR3 runs 15 residues. Per germline, CDR1 GTSNPN and CDR2 SVGIG (reference sequence). In nucleotides, the CDR3 is TGTGCCTGGACCGCCCGGGGGGTGGGGGGTCAGCCCCAGCATTTT. This sequence encodes CAWTARGVGGQPQHF.

This clone has just one count. J is TRBJ2-1 and V is TRBV11-2; 7 nucleotides align to TRBD1. With V trimmed by 5 bases and J by 2 bases, 9 bases remained unmatched. Germline V gives CDR1 SGHAT, CDR2 FQNNGV. The CDR3 contains 16 residues. CDR3 residues: CASSPIQGQAYNEQFF. The CDR3 DNA follows: TGTGCCAGCAGCCCAATACAGGGGCAGGCCTACAATGAGCAGTTCTTC. Full variable domain (outside the CDR3, taken from reference TRBV11-2 and TRBJ2-1): EAGVAQSPRYKIIEKRQSVAFWCNPISGHATLYWYQQILGQGPKLLIQFQNNGVVDDSQLPKDRFSAERLKGVDSTLKIQPAKLEDSAVYLCASSPIQGQAYNEQFFGPGTRLTVL.